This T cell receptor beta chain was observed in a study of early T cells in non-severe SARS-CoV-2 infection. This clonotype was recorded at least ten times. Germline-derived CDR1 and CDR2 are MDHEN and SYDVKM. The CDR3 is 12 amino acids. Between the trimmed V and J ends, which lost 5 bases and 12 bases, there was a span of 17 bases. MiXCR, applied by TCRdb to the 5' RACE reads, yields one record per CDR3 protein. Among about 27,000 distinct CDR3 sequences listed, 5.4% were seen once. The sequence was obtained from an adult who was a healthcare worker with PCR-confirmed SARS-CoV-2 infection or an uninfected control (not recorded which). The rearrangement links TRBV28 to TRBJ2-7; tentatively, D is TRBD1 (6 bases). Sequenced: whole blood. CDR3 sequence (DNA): TGTGCCAGCAGTACCCTCCGGTACAGGGTGTACTTC. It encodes CASSTLRYRVYF.